This TCR beta chain comes out of a study of T cells in narcolepsy. Study findings and constraints: Comparing one patient's CSF and blood CD4+ clonotypes highlighted HCRT- and TRIB2-specific autoreactive clonotypes. Blood of same and different patients, but not healthy controls, reportedly held recurring autoreactive clonotypes. In some patient and control memory CD4+ samples, autoreactive clones were absent.

A word on this clone: Its matching antigen is unknown.

Assay: immunoSEQ multiplex PCR; the TCRdb copy retains only in-frame clones and omits some. The sample contains around 26,000 clones, just over 60% of which appear only once. V was cut by 3 bases and J by 6 bases, with 9 bases left in between. Germline CDR1 and CDR2: SGHVS and FQNEAQ. The CDR3 has 13 residues. The chain is built from TRBV7-8 and TRBJ2-1, with D possibly TRBD2 on 7 matching bases. The TCR comes from a human donor in good health. The material sequenced was memory (CD45RA-) CD4+ T cells from blood. This CDR3 reads CASSLGGPNEQFF. CDR3 coding DNA: TGTGCCAGCAGCTTGGGGGGGCCCAATGAGCAGTTCTTC.